Included here is one T cell receptor beta chain sequence, with context. Its target is not known. Method: immunoSEQ multiplex PCR; TCRdb's copy keeps in-frame clones and lacks some. The table shows roughly 720,000 clones, with about 90% occurring only once. The data were taken from a study of shared clonotypes between healthy human individuals. Study details: Each donor contributed plates that comprised three CD4 naive, three CD4 memory, two CD8 naive and one CD8 memory. Study-level points and caveats: Sorted-subset sequencing was shown by rarefaction to be incomplete despite large depth.

The CDR3 spans 15 residues. Germline V gene lookup returns CDR1 MDHEN and CDR2 SYDVKM. V was cut by 7 bases and J by 8 bases, with 23 bases left in between. This TCR was sampled from a young man in good health. Some clones in this sample may be carry-over from other donors' samples. The sequencing sample was made of memory CD8+ T cells from PBMCs. Subset denoted: CD45RO+ cells pooled with CCR7-negative TemRA cells. The gene calls are TRBV28 and TRBJ1-2; D possibly corresponds to TRBD1 (5 bases). Here the CDR3 reads CASTLILGTPGGYTF. CDR3 nucleotides: TGTGCCAGCACCTTGATCTTAGGGACTCCGGGGGGCTACACCTTC.